A single sample gave rise to the 18 T cell receptor beta chains below, sequenced in a study of T cells after posttransplantation cyclophosphamide. Libraries were prepared by immunoSEQ multiplex PCR; TCRdb keeps only in-frame clonotypes and omits some of them. The table lists 45,000 to 55,000 clones, no singletons, with 2.2% in the top ten. Sequences were obtained from PBMCs. The receptor source for this set is a man aged 40-50 years in good health, CMV-negative, and a related stem cell transplant donor.

This clone was observed a handful of times. The rearrangement uses TRBV6-5 and TRBJ1-5; D ambiguous. Between the trimmed V and J ends, which lost 6 bases and 0 bases, there was a span of 6 bases. This CDR3 has 13 amino acids. The germline V gene encodes CDR1 MNHEY and CDR2 SVGAGI. CDR3 region: CASRRTSNQPQHF. The DNA for the CDR3 is TGTGCCAGCAGGAGAACTAGCAATCAGCCCCAGCATTTT.

This clone was counted ten times or more. The rearrangement joins TRBV6-5 to TRBJ2-7; no clear D. Trimming pared 5 bases from V and 2 bases from J, leaving 16 bases between. The CDR3 has 15 residues. Looked up from germline, CDR1 is MNHEY and CDR2 is SVGAGI. The CDR3: CASSPRHLPPYEQYF. DNA for the CDR3: TGTGCCAGCAGTCCGAGACATCTACCCCCCTACGAGCAGTACTTC.

This clone came up many times. This rearrangement joins TRBV5-5 to TRBJ1-4; D unclear. The CDR3 is 15 amino acids. Trimming cost V 2 bases and J 7 bases, with 15 bases left between them. The germline V gene encodes CDR1 SGHKS and CDR2 YYEKEE (reference sequence). The chain's CDR3 is CASSLRSESGEKLFF. The CDR3 DNA reads TGTGCCAGCAGCTTACGTAGTGAATCGGGTGAAAAACTGTTTTTT. The variable domain in full, with the rest retrieved from reference TRBV5-5 and TRBJ1-4, is DAGVTQSPTHLIKTRGQQVTLRCSPISGHKSVSWYQQVLGQGPQFIFQYYEKEERGRGNFPDRFSARQFPNYSSELNVNALLLGDSALYLCASSLRSESGEKLFFGSGTQLSVL.

This clone was observed many times. V and J are TRBV6-5 and TRBJ2-7; TRBD2 matches at 9 bases. CDR3 length: 14 amino acids. In germline, CDR1 is MNHEY, CDR2 SVGAGI. V lost 6 bases, J lost 5 bases, and 8 bases stayed unmatched. The chain's CDR3 is CASSLSGSRHEQYF. The CDR3 coding sequence is TGTGCCAGCAGCCTTAGCGGGAGCCGTCACGAGCAGTACTTC.

The sample holds many counts of this clone. This chain connects TRBV6-1 to TRBJ1-4; tentatively, D is TRBD1 (6 bases). The CDR3 runs to 14 residues. V gave up 1 base and J gave up 9 bases, with 12 bases separating them. CDR1 MNHNS and CDR2 SASEGT come from the germline V gene. CDR3 in DNA: TGTGCCAGCAGTGAAGACAGGGTCAGGAAAAAACTGTTTTTT. It codes for CASSEDRVRKKLFF.

This clone appeared many times. This chain uses TRBV28 with TRBJ2-3, with 7 bases that match TRBD1. With V trimmed by 5 bases and J by 3 bases, 14 bases remained unmatched. Germline CDR1 MDHEN, CDR2 SYDVKM. The CDR3 consists of 17 residues. CDR3 sequence (DNA): TGTGCCAGCAGTCGGCCTAGGACAGGTTCGGGGACAGATACGCAGTATTTT. It codes for CASSRPRTGSGTDTQYF.

At least ten counts were recorded for this clone. CDR3 in DNA: TGTGCCAGCAGCTTAAGGGGACAGGGCAACAATGAGCAGTTCTTC. This gives the protein CASSLRGQGNNEQFF. The V and J genes are TRBV7-2 and TRBJ2-1; 9 nucleotides line up with TRBD1. V lost 2 bases and J lost 5; bases outside the gene matches: 4. Per germline, CDR1 SGHTA and CDR2 FQGNSA. The CDR3 consists of 15 residues.

Many counts were recorded for this clone. CDR3 DNA: TGTGCCAGCAGCGTAGCGAGTAGGGGCGCAGGAGAGACCCAGTACTTC. Its protein product is CASSVASRGAGETQYF. V usage is TRBV9 and J usage is TRBJ2-5, with D possibly being TRBD1 (5 bases). V gave up 0 bases and J gave up 4 bases, with 16 bases separating them. CDR1 is SGDLS, CDR2 YYNGEE, per germline. The CDR3 totals 16 residues.

The table lists this clone with many counts. The chain has TRBV7-9 and TRBJ2-7, with D unresolved. Per germline, CDR1 SEHNR and CDR2 FQNEAQ (reference sequence). Deletions cut 2 bases from V and 0 bases from J, with 8 bases between. There are 14 residues in the CDR3. The CDR3 protein is CASSLSSSSYEQYF. The CDR3 nucleotides read TGTGCCAGCAGCTTAAGCTCAAGCTCCTACGAGCAGTACTTC. The full variable domain, in which reference TRBV7-9 and TRBJ2-7 provide the parts outside the CDR3, is DTGVSQNPRHKITKRGQNVTFRCDPISEHNRLYWYRQTLGQGPEFLTYFQNEAQLEKSRLLSDRFSAERPKGSFSTLEIQRTEQGDSAMYLCASSLSSSSYEQYFGPGTRLTVT.

This clone was counted many times. The genes are TRBV10-3 and TRBJ1-5; a possible D gene is TRBD1 (5 bases). Germline values: CDR1 ENHRY, CDR2 SYGVKD. V was clipped by 9 bases and J by 4 bases, with 13 bases between them. CDR3 length equals 13 residues. The CDR3 is CAIGAGGNQPQHF. CDR3 in DNA: TGTGCCATTGGGGCAGGCGGAAATCAGCCCCAGCATTTT.

In this sample, this clone turned up many times. The CDR3 protein is CASSTGWRGRGNEQFF. DNA for the CDR3: TGTGCCAGTAGTACCGGGTGGCGGGGCCGGGGCAATGAGCAGTTCTTC. The chain recombines TRBV19 with TRBJ2-1, with D tentatively TRBD2 (6 bases). V dropped 4 bases and J dropped 6 bases, with 19 bases sitting between them. CDR1 and CDR2 from the germline V gene are LNHDA and SQIVND (reference sequence). The CDR3 length is 16 residues.

This clone was recorded at least ten times. V gene TRBV30 combines with J gene TRBJ1-2; 7 bases align to TRBD1. Germline CDR1 reads GTSNPN; CDR2 reads SVGIG (reference sequence). The V and J ends lost 2 bases and 2 bases, in that order; junction bases with no gene match: 8. The CDR3 covers 15 residues. The CDR3 protein is CAWSLGTAVNYGYTF. CDR3 bases: TGTGCCTGGAGTCTCGGGACAGCCGTCAACTATGGCTACACCTTC.

This clone was picked up many times. In the same sample, other DNA sequences code for this CDR3. The CDR3 nucleotides read TGCGCCAGCAGCTTGACTAGCGGGATCTACGAGCAGTACTTC. As protein: CASSLTSGIYEQYF. This chain links TRBV5-1 with TRBJ2-7, with 10 bases matching TRBD2. In germline, CDR1 is SGHRS, CDR2 YFSETQ. This CDR3 is 14 amino acids long. Losses at the gene ends were 1 base for V and 3 bases for J; bases not matched to a gene: 1. Filled out from reference TRBV5-1 and TRBJ2-7, the complete variable domain reads KAGVTQTPRYLIKTRGQQVTLSCSPISGHRSVSWYQQTPGQGLQFLFEYFSETQRNKGNFPGRFSGRQFSNSRSEMNVSTLELGDSALYLCASSLTSGIYEQYFGPGTRLTVT.

This clone was seen at least ten times. The chain recombines TRBV10-2 with TRBJ2-7; TRBD2 matches at 11 bases. J was trimmed by 3 bases and V by 2 bases; bases with no gene match: 0. The germline gives CDR1 WSHSY, CDR2 SAAADI. This CDR3 contains 14 residues. The CDR3 spells CASSETSGSYEQYF. The CDR3 nucleotides are TGCGCCAGCAGTGAGACTAGCGGGAGCTACGAGCAGTACTTC.

This clone was seen many times. This sequence joins TRBV9 and TRBJ1-1, with D maybe TRBD1 (5 bases). CDR1 SGDLS and CDR2 YYNGEE come from the germline V gene. This CDR3 is 16 amino acids long. Deletions cut 3 bases from V and 4 bases from J, with 19 bases between. CDR3 in amino acids: CASSAPQGGVGTEAFF. For the CDR3, the DNA is TGTGCCAGCAGCGCTCCGCAAGGAGGGGTTGGCACTGAAGCTTTCTTT.

This clone appeared many times. The chain employs TRBV5-4 and TRBJ2-2; 8 bases match TRBD1. CDR1 is SGHNT and CDR2 is YYREEE in the germline V gene (reference sequence). V dropped 3 bases and J dropped 3; count of bases not matched to a gene: 4. This CDR3 is built from 15 residues. The DNA for the CDR3 is TGTGCCAGCAGCTCGACAGGGGCAGACACCGGGGAGCTGTTTTTT. Amino acids: CASSSTGADTGELFF.

This clone was detected ten times or more. This chain connects TRBV29-1 to TRBJ2-7, with 9 bases lining up with TRBD1. The CDR3 extends over 13 amino acids. CDR1 and CDR2 (germline): SQVTM, ANQGSEA. The V segment lost 7 bases and the J segment 1 base; nucleotides outside the gene matches: 5. CDR3 DNA sequence: TGCAGCGCCCGGACAGGGGAATCCTACGAGCAGTACTTC. As protein: CSARTGESYEQYF.

This clone was seen many times. The genes are TRBV30 and TRBJ1-1, with 8 nucleotides matching TRBD1. Germline V gives CDR1 GTSNPN, CDR2 SVGIG (reference sequence). With V trimmed by 3 bases and J by 0 bases, 6 bases remained unmatched. The length of the CDR3 is 15 residues. The CDR3: CAWRSDRGMNTEAFF. CDR3 bases: TGTGCCTGGAGGTCAGACAGGGGCATGAACACTGAAGCTTTCTTT.